These 2 T cell receptor beta chains came from one sample sequenced in a study of T cells in localized non-small cell lung cancer. Assay: immunoSEQ multiplex PCR; the TCRdb copy retains only in-frame clones and omits some. The sample holds tens of thousands of clones, 80% seen once. The sample in question was peripheral blood, obtained before any cancer treatment. The receptors were gathered from a female donor older than 55 with stage I lung adenocarcinoma.

J is TRBJ1-2 and V is TRBV29-1; maybe TRBD1 (5 bases). V lost 3 bases, J lost 8 bases, and 7 bases lay in between. Germline-derived CDR1 and CDR2 are SQVTM and ANQGSEA. The CDR3 length is 10 residues. The CDR3 sequence: CSVDGDGYTF. The CDR3 bases are TGCAGCGTTGATGGGGACGGCTACACCTTC.

This clone was observed a handful of times. The DNA for the CDR3 is TGTGCCAGCAGGGTCGGGACAGGGAAATACGAGCAGTACTTC. Translating gives CASRVGTGKYEQYF. The chain combines TRBV5-5 with TRBJ2-7, with 9 bases matching TRBD1. The CDR3 is 14 amino acids. V lost 5 bases, J lost 4 bases, and 7 bases stayed unmatched. The germline V gene encodes CDR1 SGHKS and CDR2 YYEKEE (reference sequence).